This T cell receptor beta chain was recovered during a study of patients and donors after allogeneic stem cell transplantation. A remark on this clonotype: The CDR3 end shows no conserved phenylalanine or tryptophan, and so a read error is likely.

TCRdb redid the calling of the RT-PCR reads with MiXCR, one entry per CDR3 protein. The sample shows about 160,000 distinct CDR3 sequences, approximately 25% of them seen only once. CDR1 is SGHRS, CDR2 YFSETQ, per germline. Trimming removed 0 bases at V and 8 bases at J, with 3 bases between. This CDR3 comprises 12 residues. Sequenced: blood, either unsorted or a sorted T cell fraction (not recorded which). The genes are TRBV5-1 and TRBJ1-6; D is undetermined. This receptor was identified in a human donor who was either an allogeneic HSCT recipient or a stem cell or donor lymphocyte infusion donor (not recorded which). It is not recorded whose cells these are; they may come from a transplant donor. CDR3 DNA sequence: TGCGCCAGCAGCTTGGGGGATTCACCCCTCCACTTA. Residues: CASSLGDSPLHL.